The 2 T cell receptor beta chains listed next were all sequenced from one sample in a study of blood T cell repertoires in COVID-19. Sequencing was performed with immunoSEQ multiplex PCR; in TCRdb, only in-frame clones are kept and a portion is missing. The sample consists of 300,000 to 350,000 clones, around nine tenths of them appearing once. Input material: PBMCs or T cells enriched from blood (not recorded which). Every receptor here comes from a woman younger than 45 who had been exposed to COVID-19.

This clone showed up just a few times. V and J are TRBV4-2 and TRBJ2-2; TRBD2 aligns across 7 bases. The CDR3 runs to 16 residues. Trimming at V came to 0 bases and at J to 4 bases, leaving 5 bases not matched to a gene. The germline V gene encodes CDR1 LGHNA and CDR2 YNFKEQ. The CDR3 is CASSQDRTGGTGELFF. The DNA of the CDR3 is TGTGCCAGCAGCCAAGATCGTACGGGGGGCACCGGGGAGCTGTTTTTT.

CDR3 protein: CASSRTSGNTGELFF. CDR3 DNA sequence: TGTGCCAGTAGTAGAACTAGCGGCAACACCGGGGAGCTGTTTTTT. This chain joins TRBV19 and TRBJ2-2; 8 positions match TRBD2. Germline loops: CDR1 LNHDA, CDR2 SQIVND (reference sequence). This CDR3 is built from 15 residues. Losses at the gene ends were 4 bases for V and 2 bases for J; bases not matched to a gene: 3.